This note documents a single T cell receptor (beta chain) sequence. Its antigen is unknown. PCR used 60 Vbeta primers and 13 Jbeta primers. TCRdb's copy holds only in-frame clones and misses some; the assay was immunoSEQ multiplex PCR. The table includes tens of thousands of clones, roughly 73% detected once. This sample stems from a study of cytomegalovirus exposure and HLA in healthy donors. In the study overall: When 350 to 500 donors were genotyped, about 86% of them were found to fall in the Caucasian-associated ancestry cluster. Notes on the study in general: Exclusion applied to some V segments, including TRBV6-2 and TRBV6-3, as they were indistinguishable.

The V end lost 1 base, the J end lost 6 bases, and 19 bases lay between the germline ends. The CDR3 runs 16 residues. CDR1 is SEHNR, CDR2 FQNEAQ, per germline (reference sequence). The sequenced material came from PBMCs. This receptor was identified in a male donor in good health and CMV-seropositive. This sequence joins TRBV7-9 and TRBJ2-7, with D tentatively TRBD2 (7 bases). The CDR3 nucleotides read TGTGCCAGCAGCTTAGGTGGGGGAGGGAGAGGGGGCGAGCAGTACTTC. This gives the protein CASSLGGGGRGGEQYF.